The rows below give T cell receptor beta chains drawn from one sample of a study of HIV-infected children after antiretroviral therapy interruption. TCRdb re-called the 3' RACE reads through MiXCR, storing one row per CDR3 protein. The table lists some 16,000 distinct CDR3 sequences, 3% to 3.5% of them singletons. The sample was CD45RA+ CD4+ T cells from PBMCs, taken from a donor given antiretroviral therapy, either interrupted or continuous. The receptors were sampled from a child aged 2-17 years with HIV. The CDR3 runs from the conserved cysteine through the conserved F or W. The D gene is left open where the match is weak. Clone size is shown for a subset of rows, as once, few, many or a class of expanded clone.

d_call: -; v_call: TRBV7-8; clone_size: many; j_call: TRBJ2-1; cdr3_aa: CASSSRLPGSIGHNEQFF; cdr3_nt: TGTGCCAGCAGCTCTAGACTCCCCGGCTCGATAGGCCACAATGAGCAGTTCTTC
d_call: -; v_call: TRBV24-1; clone_size: many; j_call: TRBJ1-1; cdr3_aa: CATSDLVRDTEAFF; cdr3_nt: TGTGCCACCAGTGATTTGGTCAGGGACACTGAAGCTTTCTTT
d_call: -; v_call: TRBV7-2; clone_size: many; j_call: TRBJ2-3; cdr3_aa: CASSLEPGSTDTQYF; cdr3_nt: TGTGCCAGCAGCTTAGAACCGGGCTCCACAGATACGCAGTATTTT
d_call: TRBD1; v_call: TRBV11-2; clone_size: once; j_call: TRBJ1-3; cdr3_aa: CASSPRTGADTIYF; cdr3_nt: TGTGCCAGCAGCCCGCGGACAGGGGCAGACACCATATATTTT
d_call: -; v_call: TRBV7-3; clone_size: many; j_call: TRBJ2-3; cdr3_aa: CASSLGSTDTQYF; cdr3_nt: TGTGCCAGCAGCTTAGGGTCCACAGATACGCAGTATTTT
d_call: TRBD1; v_call: TRBV5-1; clone_size: many; j_call: TRBJ2-7; cdr3_aa: CASSGYGTGDYEQYF; cdr3_nt: TGCGCCAGCAGCGGTTACGGGACAGGAGACTACGAGCAGTACTTC
d_call: -; v_call: TRBV12-3/TRBV12-4; clone_size: many; j_call: TRBJ1-6; cdr3_aa: CASSRVGPLHF; cdr3_nt: TGTGCCAGCAGCCGGGTGGGGCCCCTCCACTTT
d_call: -; v_call: TRBV7-6; clone_size: many; j_call: TRBJ2-4; cdr3_aa: CASSLGPRGDGDIQYF; cdr3_nt: TGTGCCAGCAGCTTAGGTCCCAGGGGGGACGGAGACATTCAGTACTTC
d_call: -; v_call: TRBV6-6; clone_size: once; j_call: TRBJ2-1; cdr3_aa: CASSYGGYNEQFF; cdr3_nt: TGTGCCAGCAGTTACGGGGGTTACAATGAGCAGTTCTTC
d_call: -; v_call: TRBV6-6; clone_size: many; j_call: TRBJ2-5; cdr3_aa: CASSETVNQDTQYF; cdr3_nt: TGTGCCAGCAGTGAGACAGTTAACCAAGACACCCAGTACTTT
d_call: -; v_call: TRBV30; clone_size: many; j_call: TRBJ1-5; cdr3_aa: CAWASGPNNQPQHF; cdr3_nt: TGTGCCTGGGCGTCGGGACCGAACAATCAGCCCCAGCATTTT
d_call: TRBD2; v_call: TRBV3-1; clone_size: many; j_call: TRBJ2-7; cdr3_aa: CASSQVPSGGKYYYEQYF; cdr3_nt: TGTGCCAGCAGCCAGGTTCCTAGCGGGGGGAAATACTACTACGAGCAGTACTTC
d_call: TRBD1; v_call: TRBV3-1; clone_size: few; j_call: TRBJ2-7; cdr3_aa: CASSPSGQVYEQYF; cdr3_nt: TGTGCCAGCAGCCCTTCGGGACAGGTATATGAACAGTACTTC
d_call: -; v_call: TRBV7-3; clone_size: many; j_call: TRBJ1-6; cdr3_aa: CASSFYSNSPLHF; cdr3_nt: TGTGCCAGCAGCTTCTACAGTAATTCACCCCTCCACTTT
d_call: -; v_call: TRBV4-2; clone_size: many; j_call: TRBJ2-1; cdr3_aa: CASSPRPVLRNEQFF; cdr3_nt: TGTGCCAGCAGCCCTCGGCCCGTCCTTAGGAATGAGCAGTTCTTC
d_call: -; v_call: TRBV6-6; clone_size: many; j_call: TRBJ1-5; cdr3_aa: CASSYQGGYNQPQHF; cdr3_nt: TGTGCCAGCAGTTACCAAGGGGGGTATAACCAGCCCCAGCATTTT
d_call: -; v_call: TRBV28; clone_size: many; j_call: TRBJ2-7; cdr3_aa: CASSLAEGYEQYF; cdr3_nt: TGTGCCAGCAGTTTAGCCGAGGGCTACGAGCAGTACTTC
d_call: -; v_call: TRBV27; clone_size: many; j_call: TRBJ2-7; cdr3_aa: CASSQDEQYF; cdr3_nt: TGTGCCAGCAGTCAGGACGAGCAGTACTTC
d_call: TRBD1; v_call: TRBV19; clone_size: many; j_call: TRBJ1-2; cdr3_aa: CASSTTGQGEGYGYTF; cdr3_nt: TGTGCCAGTAGTACCACGGGACAGGGGGAAGGCTATGGCTACACCTTC
d_call: -; v_call: TRBV20-1; clone_size: many; j_call: TRBJ2-3; cdr3_aa: CSAIRTEAADTQYF; cdr3_nt: TGCAGTGCTATTAGGACTGAGGCGGCAGATACGCAGTATTTT
d_call: -; v_call: TRBV6-5; clone_size: many; j_call: TRBJ1-1; cdr3_aa: CASSYSNREQAFF; cdr3_nt: TGTGCCAGCAGTTACTCGAATCGAGAACAAGCTTTCTTT
d_call: -; v_call: TRBV2; clone_size: many; j_call: TRBJ2-2; cdr3_aa: CASSPLGGNTGELFF; cdr3_nt: TGTGCCAGCAGTCCACTGGGCGGGAACACCGGGGAGCTGTTTTTT
d_call: -; v_call: TRBV11-2; clone_size: many; j_call: TRBJ2-5; cdr3_aa: CASSLAGLQETQYF; cdr3_nt: TGTGCCAGCAGCTTAGCGGGACTTCAAGAGACCCAGTACTTC
d_call: -; v_call: TRBV6-1; clone_size: medium-sized; j_call: TRBJ1-5; cdr3_aa: CASSEGRPWGVSNQPQHF; cdr3_nt: TGTGCCAGCAGTGAAGGGAGGCCCTGGGGAGTTAGCAATCAGCCCCAGCATTTT
d_call: -; v_call: TRBV18; clone_size: many; j_call: TRBJ2-5; cdr3_aa: CASSPDPTDQETQYF; cdr3_nt: TGTGCCAGCTCACCCGATCCGACAGACCAAGAGACCCAGTACTTC
d_call: -; v_call: TRBV9; clone_size: many; j_call: TRBJ2-2; cdr3_aa: CASSVAWGRNTGELFF; cdr3_nt: TGTGCCAGCAGCGTAGCTTGGGGTAGGAACACCGGGGAGCTGTTTTTT
d_call: -; v_call: TRBV30; clone_size: many; j_call: TRBJ2-5; cdr3_aa: CAWSPTLNQDTQYF; cdr3_nt: TGTGCCTGGAGCCCGACACTTAACCAAGACACCCAGTACTTT
d_call: -; v_call: TRBV28; clone_size: many; j_call: TRBJ1-2; cdr3_aa: CASSLGFGYTF; cdr3_nt: TGTGCCAGCAGTTTAGGATTTGGCTACACCTTC
d_call: TRBD1; v_call: TRBV7-2; clone_size: large; j_call: TRBJ1-1; cdr3_aa: CASSSRPGQGTEAFF; cdr3_nt: TGTGCCAGCAGCTCTCGCCCGGGACAGGGAACTGAAGCTTTCTTT
d_call: TRBD2; v_call: TRBV7-2; clone_size: many; j_call: TRBJ2-1; cdr3_aa: CASSLPAGAYNEQFF; cdr3_nt: TGTGCCAGCAGCTTACCAGCGGGGGCCTACAATGAGCAGTTCTTC
d_call: -; v_call: TRBV6-5; clone_size: few; j_call: TRBJ1-2; cdr3_aa: CASSGILKSNYGYTF; cdr3_nt: TGTGCCAGCAGTGGGATTCTTAAGTCTAACTATGGCTACACCTTC
d_call: -; v_call: TRBV18; clone_size: many; j_call: TRBJ2-5; cdr3_aa: CASSRGTAQETQYF; cdr3_nt: TGTGCCAGCTCGCGCGGGACAGCCCAAGAGACCCAGTACTTC
d_call: -; v_call: TRBV5-4; clone_size: few; j_call: TRBJ1-6; cdr3_aa: CVSRTTRGNSPLHF; cdr3_nt: TGTGTCAGCCGAACGACACGGGGGAATTCACCCCTCCACTTT
d_call: -; v_call: TRBV10-1; clone_size: few; j_call: TRBJ2-1; cdr3_aa: CASSGTATYNEQFF; cdr3_nt: TGCGCCAGTTCCGGGACTGCAACCTACAATGAGCAGTTCTTC
d_call: -; v_call: TRBV28; clone_size: many; j_call: TRBJ1-2; cdr3_aa: CASSSHTSPGYYTF; cdr3_nt: TGTGCCAGCAGCAGTCACACGTCGCCAGGGTACTACACCTTC
d_call: TRBD1; v_call: TRBV6-6; clone_size: many; j_call: TRBJ1-1; cdr3_aa: CASSYSNPGTDTEAFF; cdr3_nt: TGTGCCAGCAGTTACTCGAACCCTGGGACAGACACTGAAGCTTTCTTT
d_call: TRBD1; v_call: TRBV6-1; clone_size: many; j_call: TRBJ1-5; cdr3_aa: CASSSGQGRNQPQHF; cdr3_nt: TGTGCCAGCAGTTCGGGACAGGGGCGCAATCAGCCCCAGCATTTT
d_call: -; v_call: TRBV10-1; clone_size: few; j_call: TRBJ1-4; cdr3_aa: CASSDRQGEKLFF; cdr3_nt: TGCGCCAGCAGTGATCGGCAGGGTGAAAAACTGTTTTTT
d_call: -; v_call: TRBV18; clone_size: many; j_call: TRBJ2-7; cdr3_aa: CASSKQTGNYEQYF; cdr3_nt: TGTGCCAGCTCGAAACAAACAGGGAACTACGAGCAGTACTTC
d_call: -; v_call: TRBV12-3/TRBV12-4; clone_size: many; j_call: TRBJ1-4; cdr3_aa: CASSPGAANEKLFF; cdr3_nt: TGTGCCAGCAGTCCAGGGGCGGCTAATGAAAAACTGTTTTTT
d_call: -; v_call: TRBV3-1; clone_size: -; j_call: TRBJ2-3; cdr3_aa: CASSLGSYTQYF; cdr3_nt: TGTGCCAGCAGCCTTGGGTCCTATACGCAGTATTTT
d_call: -; v_call: TRBV2; clone_size: many; j_call: TRBJ2-1; cdr3_aa: CASSEGQAMVGTEQFF; cdr3_nt: TGTGCCAGCAGTGAAGGTCAAGCAATGGTCGGGACAGAGCAGTTCTTC
d_call: -; v_call: TRBV9; clone_size: many; j_call: TRBJ2-3; cdr3_aa: CASSVDLRWTHRPDTQYF; cdr3_nt: TGTGCCAGCAGCGTAGATCTTCGTTGGACGCATCGCCCAGATACGCAGTATTTT
d_call: -; v_call: TRBV3-1; clone_size: many; j_call: TRBJ1-2; cdr3_aa: CASGSDHTF; cdr3_nt: TGTGCCAGCGGTAGCGACCACACCTTC
d_call: TRBD2; v_call: TRBV28; clone_size: many; j_call: TRBJ2-1; cdr3_aa: CASRGGLAGGNEQFF; cdr3_nt: TGTGCCAGCAGAGGAGGACTAGCGGGGGGCAATGAGCAGTTCTTC
d_call: -; v_call: TRBV20-1; clone_size: many; j_call: TRBJ2-1; cdr3_aa: CSAREEGTRNEQFF; cdr3_nt: TGCAGTGCTAGAGAGGAGGGAACCCGCAATGAGCAGTTCTTC